The sequence of this TCR beta chain was determined in a study of identifying expanded T cells in peripheral blood. Regarding the study as a whole: Two-week clone count variance significantly increased as total template count grew.

CDR1 SEHNR and CDR2 FQNEAQ come from the germline V gene (reference sequence). There are 13 residues in the CDR3. Trimming left V 5 bases short and J 1 base short, with 9 bases between. Of note for this clone: Its antigen is currently unknown.

Measured with immunoSEQ multiplex PCR; TCRdb has only the in-frame clones, and not every one. The sample includes roughly 100,000 clones, 88% seen only once; the top ten take around 14%. The chain employs TRBV7-9 and TRBJ2-7; D remains ambiguous. Sequencing input: blood. The receptor was derived from a person aged 18 to 69 in good health. This CDR3 reads CASSPSSSYEQYF. Written as DNA, the CDR3 is TGTGCCAGCAGCCCAAGCAGTTCCTACGAGCAGTACTTC.